One sample yielded the 25 T cell receptor beta chains listed below, sequenced in a study of post-analysis software for immune sequencing data. Study-wide results and caveats: In patients, TRBV5-6, TRBV5-1 and TRBV20-1 belonged to five or six TRBV segments found more frequently than in controls.

Unique molecular identifiers tagged the TCR beta cDNA libraries. From the PCR reads, TCRdb called clonotypes with MiXCR, one entry per CDR3 protein. The sample records fewer than 850,000 distinct CDR3 sequences, roughly 27% being singletons. These TCRs' antigens remain unknown. The sequencing sample was made of blood. These receptors were taken from a girl between 5 and 17 years old with multiple sclerosis.

The chain couples TRBV5-6 to TRBJ2-4; D is perhaps TRBD1 or TRBD2 (5 bases each). Trimming removed 4 bases from V and 0 bases from J, with 14 bases in between. Germline V gene data show CDR1 as SGHDT and CDR2 as YYEEEE. The CDR3 consists of 16 residues. The CDR3 DNA reads as TGTGCCAGCAGCCGTCTGGGACCACTAGCCAAAAACATTCAGTACTTC. Translated: CASSRLGPLAKNIQYF.

The J gene is TRBJ2-1, the V gene TRBV7-2; a possible D gene is TRBD2 (6 bases). Trimming shortened V by 7 bases and J by 0 bases, and 13 bases separated the two germline ends. Germline CDR1 and CDR2: SGHTA and FQGNSA. CDR3 length: 15 residues. The chain's CDR3 is CASIQDYSSYNEQFF. As DNA, the CDR3 is TGTGCCAGCATACAGGACTATAGCTCCTACAATGAGCAGTTCTTC. The full variable domain, in which reference TRBV7-2 and TRBJ2-1 provide the parts outside the CDR3, is GAGVSQSPSNKVTEKGKDVELRCDPISGHTALYWYRQSLGQGLEFLIYFQGNSAPDKSGLPSDRFSAERTGGSVSTLTIQRTQQEDSAVYLCASIQDYSSYNEQFFGPGTRLTVL.

This clonotype has just one count. The V gene is TRBV7-2, the J gene TRBJ2-7, with 8 bases lining up with TRBD1. The CDR3 consists of 15 residues. V was pared by 1 base and J by 5 bases, with 7 bases of the junction left unmatched. Germline V gene sequence: CDR1 SGHTA, CDR2 FQGNSA. The CDR3 here is CASSLGTGTSDEQYF. The DNA of the CDR3 is TGTGCCAGCAGCTTAGGGACAGGGACTTCGGACGAGCAGTACTTC.

The table lists this clonotype with a few counts. This chain joins TRBV5-1 and TRBJ2-5; D ambiguous. This CDR3 spans 12 amino acids. Per the germline V gene, CDR1 is SGHRS and CDR2 is YFSETQ. V lost 1 base and J lost 5, with 6 bases in between. This chain's CDR3 is CASSLTHETQYF. The CDR3 DNA reads as TGCGCCAGCAGCTTGACTCACGAGACCCAGTACTTC.

V usage is TRBV4-1 and J usage is TRBJ2-5, with D possibly TRBD2 on 6 matching bases. CDR1 is MGHRA, CDR2 YSYEKL, per germline. V was trimmed by 4 bases and J by 4 bases, leaving 10 bases between them. CDR3 length: 13 amino acids. The CDR3 DNA reads as TGCGCCAGCAGCCGACTAGAAGTAGAGACCCAGTACTTC. It codes for CASSRLEVETQYF.

Worth noting for this clonotype: A junction end diverges from the germline sequence, so it may reflect a read error. The chain has TRBV2 and TRBJ2-5, with TRBD2 as a possible D gene (5 bases). The germline gives CDR1 SNHLY, CDR2 FYNNEI. The CDR3 totals 14 residues. The CDR3 reads CASREARGKETQYF. In nucleotides, the CDR3 is TGTGCCAGCAGGGAAGCGCGAGGGAAAGAGACCCAGTACTTC.

The gene calls are TRBV20-1 and TRBJ2-3; TRBD1 agrees at 7 bases. Per germline, CDR1 DFQATT and CDR2 SNEGSKA (reference sequence). The CDR3 has 16 residues. Germline trimming cut 6 bases from V and 1 base from J; bases unmatched to any gene: 13. CDR3 protein: CSATQGELRRTDTQYF. The CDR3 DNA sequence: TGCAGTGCCACGCAGGGGGAACTAAGACGCACAGATACGCAGTATTTT.

The genes are TRBV29-1 and TRBJ2-3, with D possibly being TRBD1 (5 bases). Trimming removed 8 bases at V and 8 bases at J, with 14 bases between. CDR1 SQVTM and CDR2 ANQGSEA come from the germline V gene. The CDR3 runs 11 residues. Written as DNA, the CDR3 is TGCAGCATGGATCTGGGGCGTACGCAGTATTTT. Amino acids: CSMDLGRTQYF.

This clonotype was counted only a few times. The chain is built from TRBV29-1 and TRBJ2-3; TRBD2 aligns across 11 bases. This CDR3 contains 16 residues. Germline CDR1 SQVTM, CDR2 ANQGSEA. The junction had 11 bases not matched to a gene; V was cut back by 7 bases and J by 2 bases. CDR3 amino acids: CSAGSLAGGFTDTQYF. Written as DNA, the CDR3 is TGCAGCGCCGGGAGCCTAGCGGGGGGCTTCACAGATACGCAGTATTTT.

This clonotype was recorded a few times. The V and J genes are TRBV27 and TRBJ2-3; the D gene is possibly TRBD1 (6 bases). The CDR3 spans 15 residues. The V end lost 4 bases, the J end lost 4 bases, and 15 bases lay between the germline ends. Germline V gene lookup returns CDR1 MNHEY and CDR2 SMNVEV (reference sequence). The CDR3 DNA reads as TGTGCCAGCAGTTCACAGGGTTGGGCCGCAGATACGCAGTATTTT. Its protein product is CASSSQGWAADTQYF.

This clonotype was seen only a few times. The chain has TRBV20-1 and TRBJ1-5, with 9 bases fitting TRBD1. Germline CDR1 reads DFQATT; CDR2 reads SNEGSKA (reference sequence). CDR3 length: 13 amino acids. With V trimmed by 8 bases and J by 3 bases, 5 bases remained unmatched. The CDR3 DNA follows: TGCAGTTCGTACAGGGGGCCCAATCAGCCCCAGCATTTT. Its protein product is CSSYRGPNQPQHF.

The V call is TRBV6-5, the J call TRBJ2-2; D is uncertain. The germline CDR1 and CDR2 sequences are MNHEY and SVGAGI. V was trimmed by 6 bases and J by 4 bases, leaving 18 bases between them. The CDR3 sequence is 16 residues long. As DNA, the CDR3 is TGTGCCAGCAGCCCCGGACGGGCCTCGGGCACCGGGGAGCTGTTTTTT. This translates into CASSPGRASGTGELFF.

The gene calls are TRBV29-1 and TRBJ2-1; possibly TRBD2 for D (6 bases). V was trimmed by 5 bases and J by 6 bases, leaving 17 bases between them. The CDR3 length is 14 residues. Germline V gene sequence: CDR1 SQVTM, CDR2 ANQGSEA. This CDR3 is CSVSREAHSNEQFF. CDR3 DNA: TGCAGCGTTTCCAGGGAGGCCCATAGCAATGAGCAGTTCTTC.

Only a few counts were recorded for this clonotype. The chain carries TRBV20-1 and TRBJ1-5; the D is unclear. The germline gives CDR1 DFQATT, CDR2 SNEGSKA (reference sequence). The CDR3 is 13 residues long. The germline V and J ends were trimmed by 3 bases and 6 bases, with 12 bases remaining between them. CDR3 sequence reads: CSARNDMSQPQHF. For the CDR3, the DNA is TGCAGTGCTAGGAACGATATGTCTCAGCCCCAGCATTTT.

The chain uses TRBV4-3 and TRBJ2-3; D not resolved. CDR1 and CDR2 from the germline V gene are LGHNA and YSLEER. Trimming removed 1 base from V and 1 base from J, with 6 bases in between. This CDR3 is 14 amino acids long. The CDR3 spells CASSQGLGTDTQYF. In DNA form, the CDR3 reads TGCGCCAGCAGCCAAGGACTCGGCACAGATACGCAGTATTTT.

The chain combines TRBV20-1 with TRBJ2-1; 11 nucleotides match TRBD2. With 3 bases clipped from V and 0 bases from J, the junction kept 7 bases outside the gene matches. Germline lookup yields CDR1 DFQATT and CDR2 SNEGSKA (reference sequence). The CDR3 loop spans 17 amino acids. The CDR3 DNA is TGCAGTGCTAGGGGGCTACTAGCGGGGGCCTCCTACAATGAGCAGTTCTTC. Translated: CSARGLLAGASYNEQFF.

This clonotype was recorded many times. This chain connects TRBV29-1 to TRBJ1-2, with 7 bases fitting TRBD1. Losses at the gene ends were 4 bases for V and 5 bases for J; bases not matched to a gene: 7. Germline V CDR1 and CDR2: SQVTM, ANQGSEA. The CDR3 sequence is 13 residues long. The CDR3 DNA reads as TGCAGCGTTGTAGGTGGGACAGATTATGGCTACACCTTC. Translating it yields CSVVGGTDYGYTF.

A note on this clonotype: Relative to the germline gene, one junction end is altered; a read error may explain this. This sequence joins TRBV9 and TRBJ2-6; 12 nucleotides match TRBD2. The CDR3 is 17 amino acids. Germline loops: CDR1 SGDLS, CDR2 YYNGEE. In DNA, the CDR3 is TGTGCCGGCAGCACCCGACTAGCGGGAGTTGGGGCCAACGTCCTGACTTTC. Translation gives CAGSTRLAGVGANVLTF.

J is TRBJ1-2 and V is TRBV7-2; TRBD1 is a possible D gene (5 bases). The germline V and J ends were trimmed by 2 bases and 8 bases, with 15 bases remaining between them. Per germline, CDR1 SGHTA and CDR2 FQGNSA. CDR3 length: 14 residues. The CDR3 region is CASSLRLQGYGYTF. In nucleotides, the CDR3 is TGTGCCAGCAGCTTAAGGCTCCAGGGCTACGGCTACACCTTC.

In its sample, this clonotype was seen a few times. The rearrangement uses TRBV10-3 and TRBJ2-1, with a tentative D call TRBD1 (7 bases). V gave up 4 bases and J gave up 4 bases, with 14 bases separating them. The germline CDR1 and CDR2 sequences are ENHRY and SYGVKD. The CDR3 extends over 15 amino acids. CDR3 loop: CAISAGDRVYNEQFF. CDR3 in DNA: TGTGCCATCAGTGCGGGGGACAGAGTATACAATGAGCAGTTCTTC.

A few counts support this clonotype. V gene TRBV29-1 combines with J gene TRBJ2-5; D perhaps matches TRBD2 (5 bases). Germline loops: CDR1 SQVTM, CDR2 ANQGSEA. The V and J ends lost 4 bases and 5 bases respectively, with 14 bases between them. The CDR3 sequence is 13 residues long. The CDR3 DNA reads as TGCAGCGTTGCGGGGAAAAGGGCGGAGACCCAGTACTTC. This translates into CSVAGKRAETQYF.

This clonotype was picked up a small number of times. The rearrangement uses TRBV5-1 and TRBJ2-1; 7 positions agree with TRBD1. J gave up 9 bases and V 4 bases, and 10 bases lay outside the gene matches. The germline gives CDR1 SGHRS, CDR2 YFSETQ. This CDR3 contains 14 residues. As DNA, the CDR3 is TGCGCCAGCAGCGACCCGACAGGGCATGGTGAGCAGTTCTTC. Translated, it gives CASSDPTGHGEQFF.

In this sample, this clonotype turned up a few times. The chain is built from TRBV6-1 and TRBJ1-2, with 7 bases matching TRBD1. Trimming at V came to 7 bases and at J to 8 bases, leaving 7 bases not matched to a gene. The germline V gene encodes CDR1 MNHNS and CDR2 SASEGT. The CDR3 covers 12 residues. Here the CDR3 reads CASITGVGGYTF. The CDR3 DNA follows: TGTGCCAGCATCACAGGGGTAGGAGGCTACACCTTC.

The chain carries TRBV5-5 and TRBJ2-4; 9 bases line up with TRBD1. The J segment lost 16 bases and the V segment lost 4 bases, leaving 6 bases of the junction unmatched. Germline assignment: CDR1 SGHKS and CDR2 YYEKEE (reference sequence). This CDR3 has 11 residues. The CDR3 region is CASSIGDRVYF. The CDR3 bases are TGTGCCAGCAGCATCGGGGACAGGGTCTACTTC.

The chain links TRBV7-2 to TRBJ2-3; D possibly corresponds to TRBD2 (6 bases). CDR1 is SGHTA, CDR2 FQGNSA, per germline. The CDR3 contains 14 residues. V was cut by 5 bases and J by 10 bases, with 19 bases left in between. The CDR3 reads CASSQIGGVDAQYF. CDR3 nucleotide sequence: TGTGCCAGCAGCCAGATTGGAGGGGTGGATGCGCAGTATTTT.